The 23 T cell receptor beta chains presented below share a single source sample, sequenced in a study of shared clonotypes between healthy human individuals. TCRdb's table, derived via immunoSEQ multiplex PCR, lists solely in-frame clones and lacks some. The profile covers fewer than 200,000 clones, with about 93% appearing a single time and 0.067% taken by the ten largest. The sample consisted of naive CD4+ T cells sorted from blood. Described subset: CD45RA+ positively selected. Receptors originate from a woman younger than 45 in good health.

The chain is built from TRBV4-2 and TRBJ2-7; TRBD2 is a possible D gene (7 bases). With 4 bases removed from V and 6 bases from J, the gap between germline ends came to 19 bases. The CDR3 has 15 amino acids. Germline-derived CDR1 and CDR2 are LGHNA and YNFKEQ. CDR3: CASSPTVGGQLEQYF. In DNA, the CDR3 is TGTGCCAGCAGCCCAACCGTGGGGGGGCAGCTCGAGCAGTACTTC.

This clone was recorded only once. The chain recombines TRBV19 with TRBJ2-6; possible D gene TRBD1, 6 bases. Germline loops: CDR1 LNHDA, CDR2 SQIVND (reference sequence). V dropped 8 bases and J dropped 4 bases, with 24 bases sitting between them. This CDR3 contains 18 residues. CDR3 loop: CASLSRHRDPHGANVLTF. The CDR3 DNA reads TGTGCCAGTCTTTCGCGGCACAGGGACCCCCACGGGGCCAACGTCCTGACTTTC.

This chain links TRBV7-2 with TRBJ2-4; unclear D gene. The CDR3 consists of 15 residues. Per the germline V gene, CDR1 is SGHTA and CDR2 is FQGNSA. V was shortened by 1 base and J by 0 bases, with 7 bases between the two germline ends. The chain's CDR3 is CASSLEPLAKNIQYF. The CDR3 nucleotides read TGTGCCAGCAGCTTAGAACCTTTAGCCAAAAACATTCAGTACTTC.

The chain links TRBV27 to TRBJ2-6; D might be TRBD2 (5 bases). This CDR3 is built from 17 residues. Trimming left V 6 bases short and J 4 bases short, with 19 bases between. Germline V gives CDR1 MNHEY, CDR2 SMNVEV (reference sequence). The CDR3 nucleotides are TGTGCCAGCAGGCTGCGGGCCGCTGGTAAGGGGGCCAACGTCCTGACTTTC. As protein: CASRLRAAGKGANVLTF.

The genes are TRBV2 and TRBJ2-2; TRBD1 or TRBD2 may be the D gene (6 bases each). This CDR3 is 15 amino acids long. V gave up 6 bases and J gave up 0 bases, with 11 bases separating them. Germline CDR1 and CDR2: SNHLY and FYNNEI. DNA for the CDR3: TGTGCCAGCAGAGGGGGGAGCGCGAACACCGGGGAGCTGTTTTTT. Protein product: CASRGGSANTGELFF.

J is TRBJ2-1 and V is TRBV21-1. TRBV21-1 is a documented pseudogene. This CDR3 comprises 13 residues. Written as DNA, the CDR3 is TGTGCCAGCAGCGTCCGGACGGCCAATGAGCAGTTCTTC. This sequence encodes CASSVRTANEQFF.

Only one count was recorded for this clone. The V gene is TRBV6-1, the J gene TRBJ1-5; D unclear. The CDR3 consists of 14 residues. V lost 7 bases and J 5 bases, leaving 15 bases between the germline ends. In germline, CDR1 is MNHNS, CDR2 SASEGT. CDR3 bases: TGTGCCAGCACTAGATGGGGAGGAGATCAGCCCCAGCATTTT. It specifies CASTRWGGDQPQHF.

The V gene is TRBV7-9, the J gene TRBJ2-7; the D gene is possibly TRBD2 (6 bases). This CDR3 spans 15 amino acids. Germline-derived CDR1 and CDR2 are SEHNR and FQNEAQ (reference sequence). V dropped 5 bases and J dropped 4 bases, with 18 bases sitting between them. The CDR3 region is CASSPPGGVGYEQYF. The CDR3 coding sequence is TGTGCCAGCAGCCCCCCGGGCGGGGTGGGGTACGAGCAGTACTTC.

Points on this clone: The same CDR3 arises from other DNA sequences in this sample as well. The rearrangement uses TRBV27 and TRBJ1-1; D unclear. V was cut by 5 bases and J by 1 base, with 11 bases left in between. Germline CDR1 and CDR2: MNHEY and SMNVEV (reference sequence). This CDR3 has 14 residues. The chain's CDR3 is CASSAGWGNTEAFF. CDR3 sequence (DNA): TGTGCCAGCAGTGCGGGGTGGGGGAACACTGAAGCTTTCTTT.

The genes are TRBV28 and TRBJ2-5; TRBD1 matches 7 bases. The DNA end is a closer match to TRBJ2-7, so the J assignment may be wrong. CDR1 is MDHEN, CDR2 SYDVKM, per germline. The CDR3 loop spans 14 amino acids. The CDR3 sequence: CATIRQGRGYEQYF. The CDR3 DNA reads as TGTGCCACCATCCGACAGGGTAGAGGCTACGAGCAGTACTTC.

CDR3 nucleotide sequence: TGTGCCAGCAGTTATGAGCCTAACTATGGCTACACCTTC. It encodes CASSYEPNYGYTF. The V call is TRBV6-5, the J call TRBJ1-2, with no clear D. This CDR3 contains 13 residues. Germline CDR1 is MNHEY and CDR2 is SVGAGI. The V end was cut by 3 bases, the J end by 0 bases, with 5 bases between.

V and J are TRBV6-1 and TRBJ2-7, with D maybe TRBD2 (6 bases). Between the trimmed V and J ends, which lost 1 base and 4 bases, there was a span of 11 bases. Germline values: CDR1 MNHNS, CDR2 SASEGT. The CDR3 loop spans 14 amino acids. DNA for the CDR3: TGTGCCAGCAGTGAAGTGGGGGGTGGATACGAGCAGTACTTC. Its translation is CASSEVGGGYEQYF.

The chain couples TRBV11-3 to TRBJ2-1, with D possibly matching TRBD2 (5 bases). From germline, CDR1 is SGHNT and CDR2 YENEEA. The CDR3 is made up of 15 amino acids. V lost 1 base and J 9 bases, leaving 16 bases between the germline ends. This CDR3 reads CASSLGSFEGREQFF. Written as DNA, the CDR3 is TGTGCCAGCAGCTTAGGCTCCTTCGAGGGTCGTGAGCAGTTCTTC.

CDR3 residues: CASSLSTPRLEQFF. The CDR3, as DNA: TGTGCCAGCAGTTTATCAACCCCACGCTTGGAGCAGTTCTTC. The chain joins TRBV28 to TRBJ2-1; no firm D call. Trimming pared 1 base from V and 10 bases from J, leaving 14 bases between. Germline V lookup: CDR1 MDHEN, CDR2 SYDVKM. The CDR3 sequence is 14 residues long.

The CDR3 DNA is TGTGCCAGCAGTTCCCCGGGGGCTGGAACTAATGAAAAACTGTTTTTT. Its translation: CASSSPGAGTNEKLFF. The gene calls are TRBV28 and TRBJ1-4, with a tentative D call TRBD1 (6 bases). The V end lost 4 bases, the J end lost 1 base, and 13 bases lay between the germline ends. The CDR3 is made up of 16 amino acids. Per germline, CDR1 MDHEN and CDR2 SYDVKM.

This clone appeared a few times. V gene TRBV7-2 combines with J gene TRBJ2-7; the D is unclear. Deletions cut 1 base from V and 6 bases from J, with 13 bases between. Per the germline V gene, CDR1 is SGHTA and CDR2 is FQGNSA. The CDR3 contains 14 residues. DNA of the CDR3: TGTGCCAGCAGCTTAGATCCAGGTACCTTCGAGCAGTACTTC. It codes for CASSLDPGTFEQYF.

The CDR3 protein is CASSQDLFNGLAGGFPSSYEQYF. The DNA for the CDR3 is TGTGCCAGCAGCCAAGATCTATTTAACGGACTAGCGGGAGGGTTCCCCTCGTCCTACGAGCAGTACTTC. The chain links TRBV14 to TRBJ2-7; TRBD2 matches at 15 bases. V dropped 0 bases and J dropped 1; count of bases not matched to a gene: 19. The length of the CDR3 is 23 residues. Germline CDR1 SGHDN, CDR2 FVKESK.

The chain joins TRBV28 to TRBJ1-2; D may be TRBD1 (6 bases). V lost 3 bases and J lost 5, with 19 bases in between. Per germline, CDR1 MDHEN and CDR2 SYDVKM. CDR3 size: 16 residues. CDR3 protein: CASSFGVQGTRYGYTF. Here the CDR3 DNA reads TGTGCCAGCAGTTTTGGGGTTCAAGGGACACGGTATGGCTACACCTTC.

DNA for the CDR3: TGTGCCAGCAGCGTACAGGGGGCAGGGGAGCAGTACTTC. Protein: CASSVQGAGEQYF. This chain uses TRBV6-6 with TRBJ2-7, with TRBD1 identical over 9 bases. The V gene end was trimmed by 6 bases and the J gene end by 7 bases; junction bases not matched to a gene: 7. Germline V gene sequence: CDR1 MNHNY, CDR2 SVGAGI (reference sequence). The CDR3 extends over 13 amino acids.

The chain couples TRBV5-4 to TRBJ1-3; D is ambiguous. Trimming stripped 4 bases from V and 4 bases from J, with 12 bases between. The germline CDR1 and CDR2 sequences are SGHNT and YYREEE (reference sequence). This CDR3 has 14 residues. The CDR3 region is CASSQKHGGNTIYF. CDR3 DNA: TGTGCCAGCAGCCAAAAACATGGGGGAAACACCATATATTTT.

The CDR3 DNA reads TGTGCCAGCACCCAGGGGTCTGGGGCCAACGTCCTGACTTTC. It encodes CASTQGSGANVLTF. The rearrangement joins TRBV28 to TRBJ2-6; the D gene is possibly TRBD1 (6 bases). The CDR3 has 14 amino acids. Germline V CDR1 and CDR2: MDHEN, SYDVKM. V was clipped by 7 bases and J by 1 base, with 8 bases between them.

This clone appeared a single time. The CDR3 protein is CASSLVSGSDNEQFF. The DNA for the CDR3 is TGTGCCAGCAGCTTGGTTAGCGGGAGTGACAATGAGCAGTTCTTC. The genes are TRBV5-4 and TRBJ2-1, with 9 bases identical to TRBD2. J lost 5 bases, V lost 0 bases, and 3 bases had no gene match. Per the germline V gene, CDR1 is SGHNT and CDR2 is YYREEE (reference sequence). The CDR3 spans 15 residues. The full variable domain, rest sourced from reference TRBV5-4 and TRBJ2-1, is ETGVTQSPTHLIKTRGQQVTLRCSSQSGHNTVSWYQQALGQGPQFIFQYYREEENGRGNFPPRFSGLQFPNYSSELNVNALELDDSALYLCASSLVSGSDNEQFFGPGTRLTVL.

The chain combines TRBV7-9 with TRBJ2-7; weak D call: TRBD1 (6 bases). The CDR3 is made up of 13 amino acids. Germline CDR1 reads SEHNR; CDR2 reads FQNEAQ (reference sequence). V lost 5 bases to trimming and J lost 3 bases, with 11 bases between them. The CDR3 sequence: CASSPNRVYEQYF. In nucleotides, the CDR3 is TGTGCCAGCAGCCCCAACAGGGTCTACGAGCAGTACTTC.